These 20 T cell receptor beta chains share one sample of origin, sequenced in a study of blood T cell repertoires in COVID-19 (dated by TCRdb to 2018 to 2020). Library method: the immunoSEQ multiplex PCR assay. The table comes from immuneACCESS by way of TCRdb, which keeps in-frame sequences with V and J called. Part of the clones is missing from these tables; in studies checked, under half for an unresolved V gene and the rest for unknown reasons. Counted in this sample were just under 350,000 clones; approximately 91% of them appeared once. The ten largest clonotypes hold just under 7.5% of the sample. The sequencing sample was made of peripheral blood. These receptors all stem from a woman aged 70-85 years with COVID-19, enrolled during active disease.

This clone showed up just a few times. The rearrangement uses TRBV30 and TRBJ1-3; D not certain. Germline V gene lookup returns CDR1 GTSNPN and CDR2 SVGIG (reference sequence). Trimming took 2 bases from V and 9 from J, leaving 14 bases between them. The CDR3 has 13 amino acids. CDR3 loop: CAWSRTGSGTIYF. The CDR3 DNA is TGTGCCTGGAGTCGTACGGGAAGTGGCACCATATATTTT.

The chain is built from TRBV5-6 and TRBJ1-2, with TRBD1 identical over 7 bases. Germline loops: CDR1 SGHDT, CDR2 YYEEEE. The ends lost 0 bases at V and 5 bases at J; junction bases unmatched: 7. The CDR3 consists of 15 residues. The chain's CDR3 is CASSLVDRALYGYTF. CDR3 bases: TGTGCCAGCAGCTTGGTCGACAGGGCTCTTTATGGCTACACCTTC. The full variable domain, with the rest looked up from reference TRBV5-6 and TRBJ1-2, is DAGVTQSPTHLIKTRGQQVTLRCSPKSGHDTVSWYQQALGQGPQFIFQYYEEEERQRGNFPDRFSGHQFPNYSSELNVNALLLGDSALYLCASSLVDRALYGYTFGSGTRLTVV.

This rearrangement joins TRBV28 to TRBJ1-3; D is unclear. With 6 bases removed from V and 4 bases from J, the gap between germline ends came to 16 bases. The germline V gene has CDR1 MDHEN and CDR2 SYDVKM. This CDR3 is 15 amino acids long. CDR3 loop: CASRVSTGAGNTIYF. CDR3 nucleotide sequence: TGTGCCAGCAGGGTTTCGACGGGTGCCGGAAACACCATATATTTT.

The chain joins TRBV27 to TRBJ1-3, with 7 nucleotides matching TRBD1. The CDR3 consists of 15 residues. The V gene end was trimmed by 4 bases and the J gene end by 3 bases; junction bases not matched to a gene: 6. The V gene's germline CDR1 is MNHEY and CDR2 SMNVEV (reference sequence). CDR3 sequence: CASSSTGQYGNTIYF. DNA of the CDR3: TGTGCCAGCAGTTCGACAGGGCAGTATGGAAACACCATATATTTT.

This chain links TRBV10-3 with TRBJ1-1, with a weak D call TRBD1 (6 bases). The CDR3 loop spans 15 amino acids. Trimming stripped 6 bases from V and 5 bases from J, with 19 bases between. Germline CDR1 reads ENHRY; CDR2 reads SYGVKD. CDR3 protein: CAIRHPTGLGTEAFF. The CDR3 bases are TGTGCCATCAGGCACCCCACAGGGTTGGGGACTGAAGCTTTCTTT.

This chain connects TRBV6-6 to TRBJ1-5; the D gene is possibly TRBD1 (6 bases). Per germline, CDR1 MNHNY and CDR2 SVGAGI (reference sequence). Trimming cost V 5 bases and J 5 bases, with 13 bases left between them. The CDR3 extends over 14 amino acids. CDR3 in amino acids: CASSRDTQDQPQHF. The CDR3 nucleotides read TGTGCCAGCAGTCGGGACACCCAGGATCAGCCCCAGCATTTT.

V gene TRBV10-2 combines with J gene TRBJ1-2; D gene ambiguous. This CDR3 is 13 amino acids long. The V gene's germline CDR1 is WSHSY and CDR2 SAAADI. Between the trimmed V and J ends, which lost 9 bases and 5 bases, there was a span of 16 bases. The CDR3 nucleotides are TGCGCCAGTGTCCCGGATACAGATTATGGCTACACCTTC. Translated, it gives CASVPDTDYGYTF.

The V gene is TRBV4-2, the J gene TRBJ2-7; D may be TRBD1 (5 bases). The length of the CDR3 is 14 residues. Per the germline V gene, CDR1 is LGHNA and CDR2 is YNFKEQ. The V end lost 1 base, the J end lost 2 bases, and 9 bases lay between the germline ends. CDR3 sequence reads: CASSQGDSTYEQYF. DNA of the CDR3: TGTGCCAGCAGCCAAGGTGACAGTACCTACGAGCAGTACTTC.

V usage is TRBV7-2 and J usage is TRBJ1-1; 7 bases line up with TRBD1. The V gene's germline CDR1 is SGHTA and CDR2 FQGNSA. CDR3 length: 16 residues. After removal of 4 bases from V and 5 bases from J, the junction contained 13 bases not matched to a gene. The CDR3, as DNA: TGTGCCAGCAGCTCAGACAGGGTCCGGCCAAATACTGAAGCTTTCTTT. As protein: CASSSDRVRPNTEAFF.

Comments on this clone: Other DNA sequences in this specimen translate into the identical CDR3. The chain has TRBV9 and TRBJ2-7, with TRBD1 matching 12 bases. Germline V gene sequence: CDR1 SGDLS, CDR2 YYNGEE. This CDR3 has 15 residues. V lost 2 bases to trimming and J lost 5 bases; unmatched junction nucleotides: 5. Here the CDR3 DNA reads TGTGCCAGCAGCGTCGGGGGACAGGGGGCGAACGAGCAGTACTTC. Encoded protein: CASSVGGQGANEQYF.

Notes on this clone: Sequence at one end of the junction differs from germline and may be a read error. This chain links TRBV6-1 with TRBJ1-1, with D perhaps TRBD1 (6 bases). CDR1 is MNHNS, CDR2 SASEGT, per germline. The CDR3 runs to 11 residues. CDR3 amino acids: CASSERGSGVF. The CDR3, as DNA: TGTGCCAGCAGTGAGAGGGGGTCTGGGGTCTTT.

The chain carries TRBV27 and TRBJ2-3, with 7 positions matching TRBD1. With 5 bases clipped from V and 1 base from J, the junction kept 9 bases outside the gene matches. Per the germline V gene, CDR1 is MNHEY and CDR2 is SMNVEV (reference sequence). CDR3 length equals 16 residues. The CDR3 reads CASSALTGLGTDTQYF. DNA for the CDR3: TGTGCCAGCAGTGCCCTGACAGGGCTTGGCACAGATACGCAGTATTTT.

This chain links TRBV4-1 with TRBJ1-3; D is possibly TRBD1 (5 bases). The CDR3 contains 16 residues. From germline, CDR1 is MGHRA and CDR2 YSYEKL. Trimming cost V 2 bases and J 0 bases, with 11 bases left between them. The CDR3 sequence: CASSQPTGGSGNTIYF. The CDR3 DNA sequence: TGCGCCAGCAGCCAACCCACGGGGGGCTCTGGAAACACCATATATTTT.

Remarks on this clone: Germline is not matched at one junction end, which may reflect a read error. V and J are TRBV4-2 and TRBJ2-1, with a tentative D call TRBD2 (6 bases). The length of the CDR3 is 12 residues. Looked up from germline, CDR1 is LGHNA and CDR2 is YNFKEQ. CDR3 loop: CASSQESGPGVF. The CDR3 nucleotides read TGTGCCAGCAGCCAAGAGTCTGGCCCGGGGGTCTTC.

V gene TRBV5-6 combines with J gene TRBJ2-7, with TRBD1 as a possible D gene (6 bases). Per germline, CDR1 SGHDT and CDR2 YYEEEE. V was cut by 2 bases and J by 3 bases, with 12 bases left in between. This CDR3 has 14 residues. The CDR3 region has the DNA TGTGCCAGCAGCTTACAGGGCCATCTCTACGAGCAGTACTTC. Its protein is CASSLQGHLYEQYF.

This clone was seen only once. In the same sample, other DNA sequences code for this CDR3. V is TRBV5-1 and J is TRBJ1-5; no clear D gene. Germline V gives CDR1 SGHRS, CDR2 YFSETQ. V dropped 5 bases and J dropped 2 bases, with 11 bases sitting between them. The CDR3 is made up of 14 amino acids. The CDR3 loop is CASSLGGGNQPQHF. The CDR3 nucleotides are TGCGCCAGCAGTCTCGGCGGCGGCAATCAGCCCCAGCATTTT. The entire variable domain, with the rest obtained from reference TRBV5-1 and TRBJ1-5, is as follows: KAGVTQTPRYLIKTRGQQVTLSCSPISGHRSVSWYQQTPGQGLQFLFEYFSETQRNKGNFPGRFSGRQFSNSRSEMNVSTLELGDSALYLCASSLGGGNQPQHFGDGTRLSIL.

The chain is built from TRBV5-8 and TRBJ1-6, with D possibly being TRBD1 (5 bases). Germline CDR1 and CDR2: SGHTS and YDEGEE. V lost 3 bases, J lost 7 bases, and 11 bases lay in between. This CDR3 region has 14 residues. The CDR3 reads CASSYAGLNSPLHF. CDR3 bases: TGTGCCAGCAGCTATGCAGGGCTGAATTCACCCCTCCACTTT.

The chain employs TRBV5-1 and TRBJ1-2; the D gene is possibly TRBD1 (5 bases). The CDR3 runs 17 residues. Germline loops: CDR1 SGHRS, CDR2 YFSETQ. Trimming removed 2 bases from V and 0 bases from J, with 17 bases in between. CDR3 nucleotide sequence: TGCGCCAGCAGCTTAGGAGGGGTTGAAGGGGCTAACTATGGCTACACCTTC. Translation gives CASSLGGVEGANYGYTF.

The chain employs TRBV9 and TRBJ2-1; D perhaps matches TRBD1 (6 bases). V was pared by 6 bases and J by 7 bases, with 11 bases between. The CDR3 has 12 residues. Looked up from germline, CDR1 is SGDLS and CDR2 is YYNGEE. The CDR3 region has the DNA TGTGCCAGCACCGACAGGTGGAATGAGCAGTTCTTC. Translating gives CASTDRWNEQFF.

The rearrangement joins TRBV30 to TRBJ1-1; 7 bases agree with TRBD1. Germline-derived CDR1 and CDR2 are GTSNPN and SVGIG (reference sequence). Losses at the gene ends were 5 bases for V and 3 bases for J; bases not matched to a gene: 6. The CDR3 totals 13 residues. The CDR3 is CAWPPGTDTEAFF. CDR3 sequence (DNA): TGTGCCTGGCCTCCCGGGACAGACACTGAAGCTTTCTTT.